Below, one T cell receptor beta chain is given with its context. Antigen unknown. The read is 3 residues too short to cover the CDR3 end, so that end is filled in from the germline J gene. Profiling relied on immunoSEQ multiplex PCR, and the TCRdb table lists in-frame clones only, not all of them. This sample carries about 48,000 clones, with roughly 0.89% going to the ten biggest clones. These data originate in a study of Tregs in tolerant kidney transplant recipients. About the research overall: The nonmyeloablative bone marrow transplants came from related graft donors, with transient mixed chimerism.

V gave up 5 bases and J gave up 5 bases; unmatched junction bases: 3. CDR1 is SNHLY, CDR2 FYNNEI, per germline. The CDR3 length is 12 residues. General study results and limits: Activated donor B cell expansion appeared to reveal the most relevant donor-specific TCRbeta repertoire.

The source material was CD4+ T cells from blood, sampled before the transplant. This receptor was identified in a human donor who received a combined kidney and bone marrow transplant. The chain joins TRBV2 to TRBJ2-7; 7 nucleotides line up with TRBD1. The CDR3 sequence: CASSYRGHEQYF. CDR3 bases read: TGTGCCAGCAGTTACAGGGGCCACGAG.